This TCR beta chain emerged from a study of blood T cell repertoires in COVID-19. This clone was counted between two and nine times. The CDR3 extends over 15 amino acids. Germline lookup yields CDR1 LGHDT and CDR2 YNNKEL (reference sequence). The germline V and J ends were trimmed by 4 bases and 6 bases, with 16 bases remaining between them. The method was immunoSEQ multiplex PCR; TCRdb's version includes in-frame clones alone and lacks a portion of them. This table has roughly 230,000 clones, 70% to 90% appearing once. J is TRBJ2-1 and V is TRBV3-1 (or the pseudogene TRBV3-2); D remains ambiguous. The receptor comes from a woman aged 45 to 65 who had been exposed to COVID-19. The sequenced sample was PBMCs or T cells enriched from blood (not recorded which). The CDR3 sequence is CASSPLARHVNEQFF. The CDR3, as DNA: TGTGCCAGCAGCCCCCTGGCTAGGCATGTCAATGAGCAGTTCTTC.